The 5 T cell receptor beta chains reported below all come from one sample, sequenced in a study of control samples from healthy donors and cancer patients. The method was immunoSEQ multiplex PCR; TCRdb's version includes in-frame clones alone and lacks a portion of them. There are tens of thousands of clones in the sample; under 95% occur only once, and about 1.3% lies in the top ten. Input material: PBMCs. The receptors derive from a woman in her thirties or forties with lung cancer.

The J gene is TRBJ1-1, the V gene TRBV13; TRBD1 aligns across 7 bases. With 4 bases clipped from V and 4 bases from J, the junction kept 6 bases outside the gene matches. The CDR3 is made up of 14 amino acids. The germline gives CDR1 PRHDT, CDR2 FYEKMQ (reference sequence). CDR3 coding DNA: TGTGCCAGCAGCTACCCGGACAGGAGCACTGAAGCTTTCTTT. Translation gives CASSYPDRSTEAFF. Combining the CDR3 with reference TRBV13 and TRBJ1-1 gives the whole variable domain AAGVIQSPRHLIKEKRETATLKCYPIPRHDTVYWYQQGPGQDPQFLISFYEKMQSDKGSIPDRFSAQQFSDYHSELNMSSLELGDSALYFCASSYPDRSTEAFFGQGTRLTVV.

The gene calls are TRBV5-4 and TRBJ1-2; possibly TRBD1 for D (5 bases). The length of the CDR3 is 12 residues. Trimming removed 3 bases from V and 8 bases from J, with 11 bases in between. Germline V gene data show CDR1 as SGHNT and CDR2 as YYREEE (reference sequence). The CDR3 protein is CASSSTGTGYTF. The CDR3 DNA is TGTGCCAGCAGCTCTACAGGAACCGGCTACACCTTC.

The chain links TRBV6-5 to TRBJ2-1; 10 bases agree with TRBD1. CDR3 size: 15 residues. CDR1 and CDR2 from the germline V gene are MNHEY and SVGAGI. V shed 8 bases, J shed 4 bases, and the junction held 8 bases outside the gene matches. CDR3 residues: CASGGGQGVYNEQFF. For the CDR3, the DNA is TGTGCCAGCGGGGGCGGACAGGGGGTATACAATGAGCAGTTCTTC.

V is TRBV28 and J is TRBJ1-4; weak D call: TRBD1 (5 bases). Trimming cost V 10 bases and J 7 bases, with 25 bases left between them. CDR3 length: 16 residues. CDR1 MDHEN and CDR2 SYDVKM come from the germline V gene. This CDR3 is CATHGPGHQRSEKLFF. The CDR3 DNA is TGTGCCACCCACGGTCCGGGGCACCAGAGGAGTGAAAAACTGTTTTTT.

The chain joins TRBV14 to TRBJ1-3; D gene ambiguous. The CDR3 spans 14 residues. V shed 6 bases and J shed 1 base, with 10 bases lying between them. Germline V gene lookup returns CDR1 SGHDN and CDR2 FVKESK. In nucleotides, the CDR3 is TGTGCCAGCAGGATTCAGCCGTCTGGAAACACCATATATTTT. Residues: CASRIQPSGNTIYF.